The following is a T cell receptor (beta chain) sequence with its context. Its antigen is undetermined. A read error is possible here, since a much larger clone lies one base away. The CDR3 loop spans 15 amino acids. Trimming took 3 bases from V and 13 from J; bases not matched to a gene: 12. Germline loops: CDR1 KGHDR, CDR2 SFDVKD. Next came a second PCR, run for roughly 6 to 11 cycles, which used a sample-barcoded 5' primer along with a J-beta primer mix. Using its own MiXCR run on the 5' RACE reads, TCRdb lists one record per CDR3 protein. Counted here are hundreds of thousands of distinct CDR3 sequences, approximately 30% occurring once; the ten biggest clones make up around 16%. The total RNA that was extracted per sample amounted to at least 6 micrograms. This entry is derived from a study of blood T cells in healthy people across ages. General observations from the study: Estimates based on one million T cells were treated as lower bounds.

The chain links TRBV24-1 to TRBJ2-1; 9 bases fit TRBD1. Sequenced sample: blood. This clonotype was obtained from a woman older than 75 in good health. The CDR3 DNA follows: TGTGCCACCAGTGATGGACAGGGGAGGAGAGAGACCCAGTTCTTC. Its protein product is CATSDGQGRRETQFF.